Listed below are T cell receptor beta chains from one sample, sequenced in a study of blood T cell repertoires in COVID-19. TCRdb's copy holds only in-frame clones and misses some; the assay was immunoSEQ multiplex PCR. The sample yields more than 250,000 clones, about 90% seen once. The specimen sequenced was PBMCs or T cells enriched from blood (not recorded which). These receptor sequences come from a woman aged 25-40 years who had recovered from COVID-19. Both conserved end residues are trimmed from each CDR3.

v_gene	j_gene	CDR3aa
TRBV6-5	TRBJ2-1	ASSYIPIGVDEQF
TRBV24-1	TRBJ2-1	ATSETPGQGYNEQF
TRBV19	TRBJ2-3	ASSIVSGGSDTQY
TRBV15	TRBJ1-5	ATSRGARGGNQPQH
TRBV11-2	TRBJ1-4	ASSLWGGNEKLF
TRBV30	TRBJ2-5	AWSPRQETQY
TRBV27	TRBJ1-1	ASSPRTIQRNTEAF
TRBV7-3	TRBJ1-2	ASSQGLDYGYT
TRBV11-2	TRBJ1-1	ASSRGGGAF
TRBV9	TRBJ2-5	ASSSQGQRRETQY
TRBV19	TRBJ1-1	ASSLDSLNTEAF
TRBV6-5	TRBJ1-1	ASTQLTGGTEAF
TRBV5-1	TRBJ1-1	ASSPDLPGNTEAF
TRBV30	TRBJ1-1	AWSLRVDTEAF
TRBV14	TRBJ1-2	ASSAQTNYGYT
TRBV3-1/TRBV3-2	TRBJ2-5	ASSQGTSGGVETQY
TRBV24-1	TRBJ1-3	ATYRGGNTIY
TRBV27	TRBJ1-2	ASRHRGLGYT
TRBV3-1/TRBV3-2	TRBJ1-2	ASSQVEGAYGYT
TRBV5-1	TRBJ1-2	ASSLDVGARTNSPRGGYT
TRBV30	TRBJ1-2	AWSPVGTGGFYT
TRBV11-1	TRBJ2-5	ASSPGLFTETQY
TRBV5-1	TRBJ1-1	ASSLAGLAEAF
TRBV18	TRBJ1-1	ASSRGQPVDRYTEAF
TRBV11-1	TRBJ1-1	ASSPSGQGNTEAF
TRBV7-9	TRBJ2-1	ASSLFGGVGNEQF
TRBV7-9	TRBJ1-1	ASSLAGPPETEAF
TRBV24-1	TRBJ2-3	ATSPAGTDTQY
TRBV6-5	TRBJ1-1	ASSYSGGMNTEAF
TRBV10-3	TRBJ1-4	AISDPRTGGADEKLF
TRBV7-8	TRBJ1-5	ASSLGGYNQPQH
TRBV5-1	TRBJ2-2	ASSGPAVRGESAGELF
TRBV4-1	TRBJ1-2	ASSQERGDNYGYT
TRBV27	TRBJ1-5	ASSPTGVTQH
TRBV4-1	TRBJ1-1	ASSQGGIIWVTEAF
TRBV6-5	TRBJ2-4	ASRAGTGHSY
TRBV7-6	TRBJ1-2	ASSLVPGQGGYT
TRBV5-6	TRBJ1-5	ASSFTGTHSNQPQH
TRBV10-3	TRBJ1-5	AISLGGSNQPQH
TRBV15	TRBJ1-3	ATSRDRQGGNTIY
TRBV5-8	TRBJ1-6	ASSLAGTLNSPLH
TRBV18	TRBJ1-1	ASSPSGQRNTEAF
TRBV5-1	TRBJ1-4	ASSSGTQTNEKLF
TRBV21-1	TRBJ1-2	ASRGVQNVLGGYT